This T cell receptor beta chain was documented in a study of control samples from healthy donors and cancer patients (TCRdb year 2020). The CDR3 sequence holds 13 residues, the cysteine and phenylalanine included. The sequence is cut down to CDR3 DNA, 39 bases in frame from base 1. CDR1 and CDR2 (SNHLY, FYNNEI) derive from the germline V gene. The germline ends are 19 bases apart after V is trimmed by 3 bases and J by 14 bases. Library method: the immunoSEQ multiplex PCR assay. TCRdb retrieved this table from immuneACCESS and kept in-frame rearrangements only. Not all clones are present; in checked studies, unresolved V genes account for under half, and no reason is known for the remainder. The sample profile shows fewer than 20,000 clones; around 84% of them were found once. Together, the top ten hold around 32% of the sample. The sample holds one count of this clone. Its specific antigen is unknown. Base qualities were left out, and no much larger clone turns up one base away.

The chain couples TRBV2 to TRBJ1-2; possibly the D gene is TRBD1, per 6 matching bases. This sequence originates from an older woman with lung cancer. Sequences were obtained from PBMCs. The nucleotides read TGTGCCAGCAGTGATAGGGGGGCCCCGCCTGAAACCTTC. Its amino acids are CASSDRGAPPETF.